The source of this T cell receptor (beta chain) is a study of technical replicates of blood from a few donors. Germline V gene sequence: CDR1 SNHLY, CDR2 FYNNEI. The V and J ends lost 4 bases and 0 bases respectively, with 4 bases between them. This CDR3 is 14 amino acids long. Profiling relied on immunoSEQ multiplex PCR, and the TCRdb table lists in-frame clones only, not all of them. The sample shows under 110,000 clones, approximately 96% of them seen only once. This TCR was recovered from a human donor in good health. The J gene is TRBJ2-6, the V gene TRBV2; D gene ambiguous. Material: T cells isolated from PBMCs. The CDR3 reads CASSVSSGANVLTF. The CDR3 DNA is TGTGCCAGCAGTGTCAGCTCTGGGGCCAACGTCCTGACTTTC.